The 14 T cell receptor beta chains below were found in one sample sequenced in a study of cytomegalovirus exposure and HLA in healthy donors. PCR involved 60 Vbeta and 13 Jbeta primers. The protocol was immunoSEQ multiplex PCR, while the TCRdb copy is restricted to in-frame clones and leaves out a portion. The data show about 160,000 clones, about 73% seen once. The sequenced sample consisted of PBMCs. These receptors were collected from a woman in her 40s in good health and CMV-seronegative.

The rearrangement joins TRBV7-9 to TRBJ1-4; D unresolved. V was trimmed by 4 bases and J by 2 bases, leaving 20 bases between them. The CDR3 loop spans 18 amino acids. Per the germline V gene, CDR1 is SEHNR and CDR2 is FQNEAQ (reference sequence). The CDR3: CASSYLGSPFATNEKLFF. The DNA of the CDR3 is TGTGCCAGCAGCTATCTAGGGAGCCCCTTTGCGACTAATGAAAAACTGTTTTTT.

This clone was detected only once. V usage is TRBV5-1 and J usage is TRBJ2-7; perhaps TRBD1 as D (6 bases). The germline CDR1 and CDR2 sequences are SGHRS and YFSETQ. The ends were cut back, 3 bases at V and 5 bases at J, with 12 bases in the middle. This CDR3 spans 13 amino acids. The CDR3 is CASSSEQGHEQYF. Here the CDR3 DNA reads TGCGCCAGCAGCTCCGAACAGGGCCACGAGCAGTACTTC.

The V call is TRBV19, the J call TRBJ1-1; weak D call: TRBD1 (5 bases). CDR3 length: 15 residues. With 3 bases removed from V and 12 bases from J, the gap between germline ends came to 23 bases. Germline assignment: CDR1 LNHDA and CDR2 SQIVND (reference sequence). Here the CDR3 reads CASSIPTQGRRESFF. The CDR3 nucleotides read TGTGCCAGTAGTATCCCCACGCAGGGCAGACGCGAATCTTTCTTT.

This chain joins TRBV29-1 and TRBJ2-1; D remains ambiguous. CDR1 is SQVTM, CDR2 ANQGSEA, per germline. Trimming cost V 4 bases and J 3 bases, with 7 bases left between them. The CDR3 sequence is 12 residues long. The CDR3 is CSVGHSYNEQFF. As DNA, the CDR3 is TGCAGCGTTGGCCACAGCTACAATGAGCAGTTCTTC.

In the case of this clone: The junction does not match germline at one end; this may be a read error. The chain couples TRBV4-1 to TRBJ2-7, with 8 bases fitting TRBD1. The CDR3 runs 14 residues. Germline V gives CDR1 MGHRA, CDR2 YSYEKL. The chain's CDR3 is CASSRQGALYEQYF. CDR3 DNA: TGTGCCAGCAGCCGCCAGGGGGCGCTTTACGAGCAGTACTTC.

The J gene is TRBJ1-2, the V gene TRBV2; D is unclear. The CDR3 is 12 residues long. V lost 10 bases, J lost 1 base, and 10 bases lay in between. Germline lookup yields CDR1 SNHLY and CDR2 FYNNEI. DNA of the CDR3: TGTGCCATCTCCGGGGTTAACTATGGCTACACCTTC. Protein: CAISGVNYGYTF.

This chain's CDR3 is CASSGLVVGGYTF. CDR3 in DNA: TGTGCCAGTAGTGGACTGGTGGTAGGAGGCTACACCTTC. The V call is TRBV19, the J call TRBJ1-2; D unclear. The CDR3 contains 13 residues. The V end was cut by 5 bases, the J end by 8 bases, with 15 bases between. Germline V gene data show CDR1 as LNHDA and CDR2 as SQIVND (reference sequence).

This clone was detected only a few times. The chain joins TRBV6-5 to TRBJ1-6; 7 nucleotides agree with TRBD1. Germline V lookup: CDR1 MNHEY, CDR2 SVGAGI. The CDR3 consists of 15 residues. Germline trimming cut 5 bases from V and 6 bases from J; bases unmatched to any gene: 7. The CDR3 nucleotides read TGTGCCAGCAGTAGCCGACAGGGAGCTAATTCACCCCTCCACTTT. Translation gives CASSSRQGANSPLHF.

This sequence joins TRBV5-1 and TRBJ2-7; 9 bases are a match to TRBD1. The CDR3 has 14 amino acids. In germline, CDR1 is SGHRS, CDR2 YFSETQ. The V and J ends lost 5 bases and 6 bases, in that order; junction bases with no gene match: 9. The CDR3 nucleotides are TGCGCCAGCAGTCCTACCGGGACAGGGTTCGAGCAGTACTTC. Protein sequence: CASSPTGTGFEQYF.

J is TRBJ2-5 and V is TRBV6-6, with TRBD1 as a possible D gene (5 bases). V shed 0 bases and J shed 5 bases, with 13 bases lying between them. The germline CDR1 and CDR2 sequences are MNHNY and SVGAGI (reference sequence). This CDR3 is 15 amino acids long. The CDR3 nucleotides read TGTGCCAGCAGTTACTCGAGCCCAAACAGGGAGACCCAGTACTTC. It is translated as CASSYSSPNRETQYF.

This rearrangement joins TRBV27 to TRBJ1-2, with a possible D match to TRBD1 (6 bases). V was trimmed by 5 bases and J by 7 bases, leaving 17 bases between them. This CDR3 contains 14 residues. Germline V gene lookup returns CDR1 MNHEY and CDR2 SMNVEV (reference sequence). CDR3: CASSPTPGGSGYTF. In DNA form, the CDR3 reads TGTGCCAGCAGTCCTACCCCGGGGGGCTCTGGCTACACCTTC.

This chain joins TRBV28 and TRBJ1-4; 7 nucleotides agree with TRBD1. CDR1 and CDR2 (germline): MDHEN, SYDVKM. V was clipped by 6 bases and J by 8 bases; unmatched bases: 9. The CDR3 consists of 14 residues. In DNA, the CDR3 is TGTGCCAGCAGCCAGGGGGATTTAGGGGAAAAACTGTTTTTT. Residues: CASSQGDLGEKLFF.

The rearrangement links TRBV19 to TRBJ2-1; 12 nucleotides agree with TRBD1. This CDR3 has 15 residues. V gave up 4 bases and J gave up 5 bases; unmatched junction bases: 3. Germline V gives CDR1 LNHDA, CDR2 SQIVND (reference sequence). In DNA form, the CDR3 reads TGTGCCAGTAGTAGGGACAGGGGGCCGAACAATGAGCAGTTCTTC. This codes for CASSRDRGPNNEQFF.

The CDR3 loop is CASSLVGAPTNEQFF. Here the CDR3 DNA reads TGTGCCAGCAGCTTAGTGGGGGCTCCGACCAATGAGCAGTTCTTC. The chain uses TRBV7-9 and TRBJ2-1; possible D gene TRBD1, 6 bases. Germline V gives CDR1 SEHNR, CDR2 FQNEAQ (reference sequence). This CDR3 region has 15 residues. The ends were cut back, 1 base at V and 6 bases at J, with 13 bases in the middle.